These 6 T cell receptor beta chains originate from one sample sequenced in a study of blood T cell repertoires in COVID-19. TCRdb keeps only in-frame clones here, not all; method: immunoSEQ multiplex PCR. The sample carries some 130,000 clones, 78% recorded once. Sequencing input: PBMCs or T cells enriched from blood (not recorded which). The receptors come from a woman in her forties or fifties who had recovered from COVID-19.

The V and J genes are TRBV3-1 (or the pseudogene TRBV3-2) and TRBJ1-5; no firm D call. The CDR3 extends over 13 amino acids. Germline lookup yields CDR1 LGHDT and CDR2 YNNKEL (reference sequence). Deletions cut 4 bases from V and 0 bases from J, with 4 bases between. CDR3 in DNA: TGTGCCAGCAGCCTCTTTAGCAATCAGCCCCAGCATTTT. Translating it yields CASSLFSNQPQHF.

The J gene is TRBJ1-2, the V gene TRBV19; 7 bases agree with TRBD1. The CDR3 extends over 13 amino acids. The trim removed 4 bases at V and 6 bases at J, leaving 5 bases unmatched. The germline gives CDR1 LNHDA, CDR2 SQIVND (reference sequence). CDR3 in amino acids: CASSTGQENGYTF. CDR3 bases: TGTGCCAGTAGTACCGGACAGGAAAATGGCTACACCTTC.

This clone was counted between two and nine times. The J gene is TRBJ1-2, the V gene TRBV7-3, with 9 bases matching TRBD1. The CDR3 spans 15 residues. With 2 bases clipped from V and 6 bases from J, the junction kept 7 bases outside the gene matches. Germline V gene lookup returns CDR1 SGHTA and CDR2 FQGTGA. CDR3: CASSLSRDRVDGYTF. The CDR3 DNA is TGTGCCAGCAGCTTATCCAGGGACAGGGTAGATGGCTACACCTTC.

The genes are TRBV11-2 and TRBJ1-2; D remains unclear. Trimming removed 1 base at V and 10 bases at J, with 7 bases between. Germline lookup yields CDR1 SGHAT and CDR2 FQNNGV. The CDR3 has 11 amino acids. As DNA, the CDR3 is TGTGCCAGCAGCTTAGGACAAGACTACACCTTC. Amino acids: CASSLGQDYTF.

CDR3 DNA: TGTGCCATCAGTGGGACAGGGAACAGGTACGAGCAGTACGTC. It codes for CAISGTGNRYEQYV. This chain connects TRBV10-3 to TRBJ2-7, with 8 bases aligning to TRBD1. Germline-derived CDR1 and CDR2 are ENHRY and SYGVKD. V dropped 4 bases and J dropped 4; count of bases not matched to a gene: 6. The CDR3 length is 14 residues.

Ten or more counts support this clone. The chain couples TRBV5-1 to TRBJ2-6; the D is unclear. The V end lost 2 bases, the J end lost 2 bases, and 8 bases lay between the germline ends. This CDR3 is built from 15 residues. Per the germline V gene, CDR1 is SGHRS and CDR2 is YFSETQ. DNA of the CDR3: TGCGCCAGCAGCTTTGTGACTGCTGGGGCCAACGTCCTGACTTTC. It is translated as CASSFVTAGANVLTF.